This T cell receptor (beta chain) was profiled in a study of post-analysis software for immune sequencing data. For the study at large: Progressive-relapsing, secondary progressive and relapsing-remitting multiple sclerosis were among the disease courses included.

Broader study findings: By F measure, strong co-clustering occurred among samples prepared in the same batch. Versus controls, multiple sclerosis patients showed significantly lower diversity (normalized Chao1). TRBV5-6, TRBV5-1 and TRBV20-1 were among roughly five TRBV segments more frequent in patients than controls.

Prepared libraries of TCR beta cDNA carried unique molecular identifiers. TCRdb recomputed calls from the PCR reads with MiXCR, one row per CDR3 protein. The sample has about 820,000 distinct CDR3 sequences, roughly 50% seen once. This clonotype came up once. Its antigen is undetermined. Per the germline V gene, CDR1 is SNHLY and CDR2 is FYNNEI. Trimming took 10 bases from V and 3 from J, leaving 27 bases between them. This CDR3 is 17 amino acids long. The clonotype comes from a girl between 10 and 17 years old with multiple sclerosis. Sequenced input: blood. This sequence joins TRBV2 and TRBJ1-1; TRBD1 might be the D (5 bases). Here the CDR3 reads CATLLGGDGGRHTEAFF. The CDR3 DNA is TGTGCCACCTTACTGGGGGGGGATGGTGGCAGACACACTGAAGCTTTCTTT. The complete variable domain, with remaining parts taken from reference TRBV2 and TRBJ1-1, reads EPEVTQTPSHQVTQMGQEVILRCVPISNHLYFYWYRQILGQKVEFLVSFYNNEISEKSEIFDDQFSVERPDGSNFTLKIRSTKLEDSAMYFCATLLGGDGGRHTEAFFGQGTRLTVV.